The 23 T cell receptor beta chains given below trace back to one sample, sequenced in a study of response to subunit inactivated influenza vaccine. Via MiXCR, TCRdb re-called the RT-PCR reads, giving one row per CDR3 protein. The sample lists 300,000 to 350,000 distinct CDR3 sequences, around 22% seen once, with 10% to 13% in the top ten. This sample comprised PBMCs from blood, obtained approximately 20 months after vaccination. Every receptor here comes from a man aged 50-75 years who received an inactivated influenza vaccine.

The V gene is TRBV10-1, the J gene TRBJ2-7, with TRBD1 identical over 8 bases. Germline V lookup: CDR1 WNHNN, CDR2 SYGVQD (reference sequence). This CDR3 has 14 amino acids. With V trimmed by 7 bases and J by 7 bases, 12 bases remained unmatched. In DNA form, the CDR3 reads TGCGCCAGCATTACGGACAGGGCCTTGAAAGAGCAGTACTTC. This sequence encodes CASITDRALKEQYF.

The V and J genes are TRBV11-2 and TRBJ1-2; D is uncertain. This CDR3 region has 15 residues. Germline CDR1 and CDR2: SGHAT and FQNNGV. Between the trimmed V and J ends, which lost 5 bases and 0 bases, there was a span of 13 bases. The CDR3 sequence: CASSPDLRPNYGYTF. CDR3 DNA: TGTGCCAGCAGCCCCGATCTCCGGCCTAACTATGGCTACACCTTC.

This chain links TRBV30 with TRBJ1-2; TRBD1 agrees at 7 bases. This CDR3 is built from 13 residues. The trim removed 0 bases at V and 8 bases at J, leaving 6 bases unmatched. CDR1 and CDR2 (germline): GTSNPN, SVGIG (reference sequence). CDR3 in amino acids: CAWSVDRADGYTF. The CDR3 nucleotides are TGTGCCTGGAGTGTCGACAGGGCAGACGGCTACACCTTC. Looking up the rest from reference TRBV30 and TRBJ1-2 gives the full variable domain: SQTIHQWPATLVQPVGSPLSLECTVEGTSNPNLYWYRQAAGRGLQLLFYSVGIGQISSEVPQNLSASRPQDRQFILSSKKLLLSDSGFYLCAWSVDRADGYTFGSGTRLTVV.

The rearrangement uses TRBV5-1 and TRBJ1-2; D is ambiguous. Trimming took off 0 bases at V and 1 base at J, with 7 bases between the two ends. CDR1 is SGHRS and CDR2 is YFSETQ in the germline V gene. CDR3 length: 14 residues. This CDR3 is CASSLDLINYGYTF. The CDR3 DNA reads as TGCGCCAGCAGCTTGGATTTGATTAACTATGGCTACACCTTC.

This clonotype has more than one count but fewer than ten. The rearrangement links TRBV7-2 to TRBJ1-1, with a possible D match to TRBD1 (6 bases). The V end was cut by 1 base, the J end by 0 bases, with 9 bases between. The CDR3 contains 15 residues. Per the germline V gene, CDR1 is SGHTA and CDR2 is FQGNSA. The CDR3 sequence is CASSLVQGMNTEAFF. The CDR3 nucleotides are TGTGCCAGCAGCTTAGTTCAGGGGATGAACACTGAAGCTTTCTTT.

In its sample, this clonotype was seen many times. This rearrangement joins TRBV4-1 to TRBJ1-2; D possibly corresponds to TRBD1 (6 bases). The CDR3 sequence is 15 residues long. The germline gives CDR1 MGHRA, CDR2 YSYEKL. Trimming took off 4 bases at V and 0 bases at J, with 12 bases between the two ends. The CDR3 nucleotides read TGCGCCAGCAGCCCCTCCCGGACAGCTAACTATGGCTACACCTTC. This gives the protein CASSPSRTANYGYTF.

This clonotype was observed a handful of times. The J gene is TRBJ2-3, the V gene TRBV7-2, with 9 bases matching TRBD2. V dropped 2 bases and J dropped 4; count of bases not matched to a gene: 10. The germline CDR1 and CDR2 sequences are SGHTA and FQGNSA. This CDR3 comprises 17 residues. The DNA of the CDR3 is TGTGCCAGCAGCTTAAGAGGTGGTAGCGGGAGCGCAGATACGCAGTATTTT. Amino acids: CASSLRGGSGSADTQYF.

In this sample, this clonotype turned up a few times. The rearrangement links TRBV30 to TRBJ1-1, with TRBD1 matching 8 bases. V dropped 0 bases and J dropped 4; count of bases not matched to a gene: 10. Germline V gives CDR1 GTSNPN, CDR2 SVGIG (reference sequence). This CDR3 has 16 amino acids. The CDR3 sequence: CAWSVRNTGGFTEAFF. In nucleotides, the CDR3 is TGTGCCTGGAGTGTACGAAATACAGGGGGGTTCACTGAAGCTTTCTTT.

This clonotype was detected only a few times. The rearrangement joins TRBV12-3 or TRBV12-4 to TRBJ1-2; no reliable D call. The CDR3 covers 15 residues. V was shortened by 8 bases and J by 3 bases, with 19 bases between the two germline ends. As DNA, the CDR3 is TGTGCCAGCTTACTCCCTCGCGCGGCAGACTATGGCTACACCTTC. This codes for CASLLPRAADYGYTF.

The CDR3 DNA reads as TGTGCCAGCACCTACGGGCACGAGCAGTACTTC. This codes for CASTYGHEQYF. The chain carries TRBV7-2 and TRBJ2-7; no firm D call. Germline loops: CDR1 SGHTA, CDR2 FQGNSA. The CDR3 extends over 11 amino acids. V was trimmed by 7 bases and J by 5 bases, leaving 9 bases between them.

The chain has TRBV12-3 or TRBV12-4 and TRBJ1-2; D remains ambiguous. The CDR3 runs to 12 residues. The germline V and J ends were trimmed by 7 bases and 4 bases, with 10 bases remaining between them. The CDR3 region is CASTSQPYGYTF. CDR3 coding DNA: TGTGCCAGCACATCCCAGCCCTATGGCTACACCTTC.

The chain is built from TRBV10-3 and TRBJ1-6, with a possible D match to TRBD1 (6 bases). Trimming left V 0 bases short and J 9 bases short, with 15 bases between. The CDR3 length is 16 residues. Per the germline V gene, CDR1 is ENHRY and CDR2 is SYGVKD. The CDR3 here is CAISESRDIIVSPLHF. The CDR3, as DNA: TGTGCCATCAGTGAGTCGAGGGACATTATTGTTTCACCCCTCCACTTT.

The rearrangement joins TRBV20-1 to TRBJ2-2; D is unresolved. CDR1 DFQATT and CDR2 SNEGSKA come from the germline V gene (reference sequence). This CDR3 is 15 amino acids long. V gave up 0 bases and J gave up 6 bases, with 14 bases separating them. The CDR3 loop is CSARDPSVSSGELFF. CDR3 sequence (DNA): TGCAGTGCTAGAGATCCCTCCGTCAGTTCCGGGGAGCTGTTTTTT.

This clonotype was observed a few times. J is TRBJ2-3 and V is TRBV18, with 8 bases identical to TRBD1. The CDR3 is 17 residues long. Germline-derived CDR1 and CDR2 are KGHSH and LQKENI. The junction had 7 bases not matched to a gene; V was cut back by 0 bases and J by 2 bases. The DNA for the CDR3 is TGTGCCAGCTCACCACCAGGGACAGGCCAAAACACAGATACGCAGTATTTT. This sequence encodes CASSPPGTGQNTDTQYF.

DNA of the CDR3: TGTGCCAGCAGCCAAGCTCCGGGACAGACCACTGAAGCTTTCTTT. Translating it yields CASSQAPGQTTEAFF. The V call is TRBV3-1, the J call TRBJ1-1, with 7 bases matching TRBD1. The V and J ends lost 1 base and 4 bases, in that order; junction bases with no gene match: 6. In germline, CDR1 is LGHDT, CDR2 YNNKEL (reference sequence). This CDR3 region has 15 residues.

CDR3 region: CASSGGARRVETQYF. The CDR3 DNA reads as TGTGCCAGCAGCGGTGGAGCCCGGAGGGTCGAGACCCAGTACTTC. The V call is TRBV27, the J call TRBJ2-5; maybe TRBD2 (6 bases). V dropped 6 bases and J dropped 5 bases, with 19 bases sitting between them. CDR1 MNHEY and CDR2 SMNVEV come from the germline V gene (reference sequence). This CDR3 is 15 amino acids long.

The V and J genes are TRBV20-1 and TRBJ2-3; TRBD2 aligns across 8 bases. From germline, CDR1 is DFQATT and CDR2 SNEGSKA (reference sequence). With 3 bases clipped from V and 2 bases from J, the junction kept 10 bases outside the gene matches. The CDR3 consists of 16 residues. CDR3 amino acids: CSASGIGAGDTDTQYF. The CDR3 DNA follows: TGCAGTGCTAGTGGTATCGGAGCGGGGGACACAGATACGCAGTATTTT.

Note on this clonotype: Since a much larger clone is just one base distant, this may be a read error. The CDR3 does not close with the conserved phenylalanine or tryptophan, likely indicating a read error. V usage is TRBV12-3 or TRBV12-4 and J usage is TRBJ1-1; D unclear. The CDR3 totals 15 residues. V was cut by 3 bases and J by 2 bases, with 13 bases left in between. Here the CDR3 DNA reads TGTGCCAGCAGTTTTATTTGGGCGGTTAACACTGAAGCTTTCTCT. It yields the protein CASSFIWAVNTEAFS.

The chain combines TRBV14 with TRBJ2-1; TRBD1 or TRBD2 may be the D gene (5 bases each). Trimming shortened V by 8 bases and J by 9 bases, and 17 bases separated the two germline ends. The CDR3 sequence is 13 residues long. Germline V CDR1 and CDR2: SGHDN, FVKESK. This chain's CDR3 is CASRTEGPGEQFF. The CDR3 nucleotides are TGTGCCAGCCGGACCGAGGGACCGGGTGAGCAGTTCTTC.

The gene calls are TRBV6-5 and TRBJ2-7, with TRBD1 identical over 11 bases. Germline CDR1 MNHEY, CDR2 SVGAGI. Trimming cost V 2 bases and J 9 bases; bases outside gene matches: 6. CDR3 length: 14 amino acids. For the CDR3, the DNA is TGTGCCAGCAGTTACCCGGGACAGGGGGGTAGGCAGTACTTC. Translated: CASSYPGQGGRQYF.

The V gene is TRBV5-1, the J gene TRBJ2-3; 7 bases align to TRBD2. This CDR3 is built from 16 residues. J lost 0 bases, V lost 3 bases, and 7 bases had no gene match. The V gene's germline CDR1 is SGHRS and CDR2 YFSETQ. This chain's CDR3 is CASSSGDYPSTDTQYF. In nucleotides, the CDR3 is TGCGCCAGCAGCTCCGGGGACTACCCTAGCACAGATACGCAGTATTTT.

This clonotype was seen a few times. This chain joins TRBV7-9 and TRBJ2-3, with D possibly TRBD2 on 5 matching bases. Germline assignment: CDR1 SEHNR and CDR2 FQNEAQ (reference sequence). CDR3 size: 11 residues. V lost 8 bases and J 7 bases, leaving 10 bases between the germline ends. Here the CDR3 DNA reads TGTGCCAGCGGGGAGACCAATACGCAGTATTTT. Translation: CASGETNTQYF.

This clonotype was observed many times. V and J are TRBV20-1 and TRBJ1-2; TRBD1 matches 7 bases. Per the germline V gene, CDR1 is DFQATT and CDR2 is SNEGSKA (reference sequence). The CDR3 totals 15 residues. Trimming took 1 base from V and 3 from J; bases not matched to a gene: 8. The CDR3 spells CSARASGTDDYGYTF. Written as DNA, the CDR3 is TGCAGTGCTAGAGCCTCCGGGACAGACGACTATGGCTACACCTTC.